The T cell receptor (beta chain) under discussion was sequenced for a study of CD8 T cells in Susac syndrome. Reverse transcription of roughly 0.45 to 1 ug RNA was performed with random hexamers. Amplification of TCR beta CDR3 was carried out by immunoSEQ multiplex PCR, which covered 54 Vbeta and 13 Jbeta segments. TCRdb re-analysed the immunoSEQ multiplex PCR reads in MiXCR, keeping a single row per CDR3 protein. The table lists approximately 100,000 distinct CDR3 sequences, 96% of them singletons. CDR1 and CDR2 (germline): KGHDR, SFDVKD. V was pared by 7 bases and J by 0 bases, with 2 bases between. The CDR3 is 11 residues long.

This TCR derives from a human donor in good health. The gene calls are TRBV24-1 and TRBJ2-5, with D unresolved. The sequencing input was CD4+ T cells from PBMCs. CDR3 sequence: CATSNQETQYF. The DNA for the CDR3 is TGTGCCACCAGCAACCAAGAGACCCAGTACTTC.